The 12 T cell receptor beta chains below all came from one sample that was sequenced in a study of T-cell reconstitution after alpha-beta-depleted transplantation in children. TCRbeta library preparation incorporated unique molecular identifiers. TCRdb ran MiXCR on the PCR reads and lists one entry per CDR3 protein. Seen here are around 450,000 distinct CDR3 sequences, over 40% observed once, and the top ten hold around a quarter. The starting material was PBMCs, obtained before TCRalphabeta/CD19-depleted stem cell transplant. The receptor source for this set is a girl aged 2 to 10 with aplastic anemia, due to receive a stem cell transplant.

The chain joins TRBV2 to TRBJ2-1; 9 bases are a match to TRBD2. Germline trimming cut 8 bases from V and 4 bases from J; bases unmatched to any gene: 12. The CDR3 loop spans 16 amino acids. Germline V lookup: CDR1 SNHLY, CDR2 FYNNEI. CDR3 in amino acids: CASVGSSGSAYNEQFF. The DNA of the CDR3 is TGTGCCAGCGTGGGGAGTAGCGGGAGCGCATACAATGAGCAGTTCTTC.

The genes are TRBV6-6 and TRBJ2-2; no clear D. CDR3 length equals 13 residues. V was shortened by 2 bases and J by 5 bases, with 6 bases between the two germline ends. Germline lookup yields CDR1 MNHNY and CDR2 SVGAGI (reference sequence). CDR3 DNA sequence: TGTGCCAGCAGTTACGGAGTGACCGGGGAGCTGTTTTTT. This translates into CASSYGVTGELFF.

This clonotype came up many times. The chain combines TRBV5-1 with TRBJ1-4; D is undetermined. Germline CDR1 SGHRS, CDR2 YFSETQ. The CDR3 sequence is 17 residues long. V lost 4 bases and J lost 7, with 23 bases in between. CDR3 region: CASSASIWVPQSEKLFF. The CDR3 nucleotides are TGCGCCAGCAGCGCTTCGATCTGGGTTCCCCAAAGTGAAAAACTGTTTTTT.

This clonotype was counted at least ten times. One end of the junction does not line up with germline, which may come from a read error. The chain recombines TRBV5-1 with TRBJ2-7; TRBD2 is a possible D gene (7 bases). The CDR3 sequence is 14 residues long. The germline V gene encodes CDR1 SGHRS and CDR2 YFSETQ. CDR3 in DNA: TGTGCCAGCAGTTTGGGAGGGGGCTCCTACGAGCAGTACTTC. Translation gives CASSLGGGSYEQYF.

The V call is TRBV28, the J call TRBJ2-2; 12 positions match TRBD2. This CDR3 is built from 17 residues. The trim removed 2 bases at V and 4 bases at J, leaving 5 bases unmatched. The germline gives CDR1 MDHEN, CDR2 SYDVKM. CDR3 in DNA: TGTGCCAGCAGTTTAATGGCGGGACTAGCGGGCACCGGGGAGCTGTTTTTT. Protein product: CASSLMAGLAGTGELFF.

The chain has TRBV5-1 and TRBJ2-1; TRBD2 agrees at 8 bases. The CDR3 runs to 15 residues. CDR1 is SGHRS, CDR2 YFSETQ, per germline. V dropped 4 bases and J dropped 5; count of bases not matched to a gene: 8. The CDR3 spells CASSPAGERHNEQFF. DNA for the CDR3: TGCGCCAGCAGCCCAGCGGGAGAAAGGCACAATGAGCAGTTCTTC.

This clonotype was observed many times. The J gene is TRBJ2-1, the V gene TRBV20-1, with D hard to call. CDR1 DFQATT and CDR2 SNEGSKA come from the germline V gene (reference sequence). With 0 bases removed from V and 0 bases from J, the gap between germline ends came to 12 bases. The CDR3 spans 16 residues. The DNA for the CDR3 is TGCAGTGCTAGAGAAATCGGCGGAAACTCCTACAATGAGCAGTTCTTC. Encoded protein: CSAREIGGNSYNEQFF.

The V and J genes are TRBV5-5 and TRBJ2-5; D gene ambiguous. The CDR3 is made up of 16 amino acids. Trimming pared 2 bases from V and 5 bases from J, leaving 19 bases between. Germline CDR1 SGHKS, CDR2 YYEKEE (reference sequence). CDR3 amino acids: CASSLPKTGVRETQYF. The CDR3 DNA sequence: TGTGCCAGCAGCTTACCCAAAACCGGAGTACGGGAGACCCAGTACTTC.

The V gene is TRBV12-3 or TRBV12-4, the J gene TRBJ2-7, with TRBD2 as a possible D gene (5 bases). The CDR3 length is 16 residues. V was trimmed by 6 bases and J by 0 bases, leaving 18 bases between them. CDR3 DNA: TGTGCCAGCAGCTTTTGGGGAGCGACAACCTCCTACGAGCAGTACTTC. It yields the protein CASSFWGATTSYEQYF.

The chain combines TRBV6-2 or TRBV6-3 with TRBJ2-7; D uncertain. The CDR3 is 11 residues long. CDR1 MNHEY and CDR2 SVGEGT come from the germline V gene. Trimming removed 6 bases from V and 7 bases from J, with 10 bases in between. The CDR3 reads CASRAAREQYF. CDR3 nucleotides: TGTGCCAGCAGGGCGGCCAGGGAGCAGTACTTC.

This clonotype was recorded at least ten times. The rearrangement joins TRBV9 to TRBJ2-5; D unresolved. The germline V and J ends were trimmed by 1 base and 3 bases, with 1 base remaining between them. This CDR3 is built from 11 residues. CDR1 is SGDLS and CDR2 is YYNGEE in the germline V gene. The CDR3 sequence is CASSVKETQYF. The CDR3 region has the DNA TGTGCCAGCAGCGTAAAAGAGACCCAGTACTTC.

The chain employs TRBV7-3 and TRBJ2-1; D possibly corresponds to TRBD1 (6 bases). CDR1 is SGHTA, CDR2 FQGTGA, per germline. CDR3 size: 16 residues. Trimming removed 4 bases from V and 1 base from J, with 14 bases in between. CDR3 nucleotides: TGTGCCAGCAGCTACAGGGTATTCGAGTCCTACAATGAGCAGTTCTTC. It yields the protein CASSYRVFESYNEQFF.